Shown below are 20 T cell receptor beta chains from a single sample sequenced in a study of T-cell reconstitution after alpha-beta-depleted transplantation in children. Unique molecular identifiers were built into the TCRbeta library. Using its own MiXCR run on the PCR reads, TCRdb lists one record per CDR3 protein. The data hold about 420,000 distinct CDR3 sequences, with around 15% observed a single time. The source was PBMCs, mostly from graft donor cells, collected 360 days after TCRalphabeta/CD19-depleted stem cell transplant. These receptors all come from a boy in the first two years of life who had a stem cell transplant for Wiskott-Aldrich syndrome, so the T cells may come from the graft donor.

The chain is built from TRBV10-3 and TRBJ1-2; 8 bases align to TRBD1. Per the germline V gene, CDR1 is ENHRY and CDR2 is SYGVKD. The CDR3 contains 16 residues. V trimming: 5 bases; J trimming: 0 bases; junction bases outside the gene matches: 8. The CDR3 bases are TGTGCCATCAGTCCGGGACAGGTCCCTGCTAACTATGGCTACACCTTC. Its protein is CAISPGQVPANYGYTF.

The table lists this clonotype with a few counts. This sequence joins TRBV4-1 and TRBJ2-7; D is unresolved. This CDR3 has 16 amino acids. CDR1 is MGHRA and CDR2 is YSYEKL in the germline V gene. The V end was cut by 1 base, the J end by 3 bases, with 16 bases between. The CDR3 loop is CASSQGSRRGFYEQYF. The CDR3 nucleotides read TGCGCCAGCAGCCAAGGATCCCGCCGTGGTTTCTACGAGCAGTACTTC.

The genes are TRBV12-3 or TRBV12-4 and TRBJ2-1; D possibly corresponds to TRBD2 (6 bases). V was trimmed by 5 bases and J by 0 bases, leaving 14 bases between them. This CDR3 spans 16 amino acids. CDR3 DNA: TGTGCCAGCAGTCCCTTTGGGGGGTCCTCCTACAATGAGCAGTTCTTC. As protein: CASSPFGGSSYNEQFF.

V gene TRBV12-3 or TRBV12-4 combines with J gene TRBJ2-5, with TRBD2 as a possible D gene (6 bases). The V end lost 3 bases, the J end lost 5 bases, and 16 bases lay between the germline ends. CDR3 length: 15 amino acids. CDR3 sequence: CASSFGGTGQETQYF. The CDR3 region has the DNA TGTGCCAGCAGTTTTGGGGGGACGGGCCAGGAGACCCAGTACTTC.

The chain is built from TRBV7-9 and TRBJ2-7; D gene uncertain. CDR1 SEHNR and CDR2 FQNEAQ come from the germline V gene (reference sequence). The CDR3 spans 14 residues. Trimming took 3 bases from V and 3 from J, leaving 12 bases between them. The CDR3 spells CASSFPKSSYEQYF. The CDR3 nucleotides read TGTGCCAGCAGCTTCCCCAAGTCCAGCTACGAGCAGTACTTC.

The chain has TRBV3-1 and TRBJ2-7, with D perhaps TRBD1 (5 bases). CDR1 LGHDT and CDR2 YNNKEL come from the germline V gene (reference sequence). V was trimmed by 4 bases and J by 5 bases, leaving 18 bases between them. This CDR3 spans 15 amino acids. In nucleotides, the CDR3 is TGTGCCAGCAGCCCATCTCGGCAGTTCAGGGACGAGCAGTACTTC. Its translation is CASSPSRQFRDEQYF.

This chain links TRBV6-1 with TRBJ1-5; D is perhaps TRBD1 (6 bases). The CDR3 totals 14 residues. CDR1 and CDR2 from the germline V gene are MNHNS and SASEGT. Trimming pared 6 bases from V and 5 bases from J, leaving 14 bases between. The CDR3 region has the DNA TGTGCCAGCAGGAAGACAGGCGCCCATCAGCCCCAGCATTTT. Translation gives CASRKTGAHQPQHF.

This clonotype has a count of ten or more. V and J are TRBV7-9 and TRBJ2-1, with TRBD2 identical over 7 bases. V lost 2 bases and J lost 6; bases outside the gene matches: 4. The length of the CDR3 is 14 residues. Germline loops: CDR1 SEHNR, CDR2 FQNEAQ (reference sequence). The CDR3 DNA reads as TGTGCCAGCAGCTTATTTGCTAGCGGCAATGAGCAGTTCTTC. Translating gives CASSLFASGNEQFF.

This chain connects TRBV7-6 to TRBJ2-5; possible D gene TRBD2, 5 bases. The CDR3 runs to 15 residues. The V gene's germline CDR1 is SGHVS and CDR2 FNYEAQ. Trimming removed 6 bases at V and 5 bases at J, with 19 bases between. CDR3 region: CASSSGLAEVETQYF. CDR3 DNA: TGTGCCAGCAGTTCCGGACTGGCTGAGGTGGAGACCCAGTACTTC.

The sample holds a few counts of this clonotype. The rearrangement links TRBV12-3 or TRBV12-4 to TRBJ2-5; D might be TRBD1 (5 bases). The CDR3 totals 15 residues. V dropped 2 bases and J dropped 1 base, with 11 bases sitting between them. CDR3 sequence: CASSLIGDAQETQYF. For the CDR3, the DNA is TGTGCCAGCAGTTTAATAGGGGATGCCCAAGAGACCCAGTACTTC.

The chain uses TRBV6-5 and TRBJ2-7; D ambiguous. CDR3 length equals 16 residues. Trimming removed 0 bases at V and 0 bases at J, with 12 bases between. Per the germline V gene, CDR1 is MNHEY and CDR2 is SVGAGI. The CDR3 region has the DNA TGTGCCAGCAGTTACTCGATAACTCTCAGCTCCTACGAGCAGTACTTC. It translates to CASSYSITLSSYEQYF.

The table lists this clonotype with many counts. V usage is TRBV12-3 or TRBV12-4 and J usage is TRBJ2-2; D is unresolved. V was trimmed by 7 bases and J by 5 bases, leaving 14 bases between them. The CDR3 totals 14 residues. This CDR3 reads CASTLDTWTGELFF. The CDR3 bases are TGTGCCAGCACCCTTGACACCTGGACCGGGGAGCTGTTTTTT.

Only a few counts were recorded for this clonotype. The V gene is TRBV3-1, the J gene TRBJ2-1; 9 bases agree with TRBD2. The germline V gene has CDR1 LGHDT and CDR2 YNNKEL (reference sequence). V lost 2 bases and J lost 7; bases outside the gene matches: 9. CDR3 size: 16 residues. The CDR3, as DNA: TGTGCCAGCAGCCAAACGGGGAGCGGGGGGCGGAATGAGCAGTTCTTC. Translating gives CASSQTGSGGRNEQFF.

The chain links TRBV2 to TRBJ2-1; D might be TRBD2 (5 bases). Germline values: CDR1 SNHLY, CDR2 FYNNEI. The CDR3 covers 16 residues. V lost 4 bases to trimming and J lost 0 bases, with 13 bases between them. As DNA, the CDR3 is TGTGCCAGCAGTGCACGACTACGACGCTCCTACAATGAGCAGTTCTTC. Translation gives CASSARLRRSYNEQFF.

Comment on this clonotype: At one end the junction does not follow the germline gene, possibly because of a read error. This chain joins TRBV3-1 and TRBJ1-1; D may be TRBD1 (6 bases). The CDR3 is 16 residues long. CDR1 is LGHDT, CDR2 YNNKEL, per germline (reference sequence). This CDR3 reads CASSQGRGGRNTEAFF. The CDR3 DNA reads TGTGCCAGCAGTCAAGGGAGGGGGGGTCGGAACACTGAAGCTTTCTTT.

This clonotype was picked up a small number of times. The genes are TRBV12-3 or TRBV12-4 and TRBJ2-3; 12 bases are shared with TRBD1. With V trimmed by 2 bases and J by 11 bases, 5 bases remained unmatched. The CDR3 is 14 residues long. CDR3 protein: CASSLKGQGAKQYF. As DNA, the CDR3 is TGTGCCAGCAGTTTAAAGGGACAGGGGGCGAAGCAGTATTTT.

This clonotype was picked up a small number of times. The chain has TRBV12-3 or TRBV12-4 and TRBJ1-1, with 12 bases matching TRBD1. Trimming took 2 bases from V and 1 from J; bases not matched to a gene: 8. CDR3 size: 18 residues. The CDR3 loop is CASSLTGQGAKGNTEAFF. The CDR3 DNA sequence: TGTGCCAGCAGTTTAACGGGACAGGGGGCGAAGGGGAACACTGAAGCTTTCTTT.

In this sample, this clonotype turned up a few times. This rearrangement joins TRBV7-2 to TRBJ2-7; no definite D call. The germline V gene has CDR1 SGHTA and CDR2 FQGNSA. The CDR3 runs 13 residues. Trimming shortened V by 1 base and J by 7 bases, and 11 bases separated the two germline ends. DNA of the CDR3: TGTGCCAGCAGCTTAGTCCCGGCCGGGGAGCAGTACTTC. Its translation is CASSLVPAGEQYF.

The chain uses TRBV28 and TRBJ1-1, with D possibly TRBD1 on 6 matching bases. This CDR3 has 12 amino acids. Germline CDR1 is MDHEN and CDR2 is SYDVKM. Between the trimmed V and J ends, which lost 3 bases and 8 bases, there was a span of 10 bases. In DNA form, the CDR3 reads TGTGCCAGCAGTTTGCCCGACAGGGAAGCTTTCTTT. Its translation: CASSLPDREAFF. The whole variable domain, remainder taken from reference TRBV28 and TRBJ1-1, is DVKVTQSSRYLVKRTGEKVFLECVQDMDHENMFWYRQDPGLGLRLIYFSYDVKMKEKGDIPEGYSVSREKKERFSLILESASTNQTSMYLCASSLPDREAFFGQGTRLTVV.

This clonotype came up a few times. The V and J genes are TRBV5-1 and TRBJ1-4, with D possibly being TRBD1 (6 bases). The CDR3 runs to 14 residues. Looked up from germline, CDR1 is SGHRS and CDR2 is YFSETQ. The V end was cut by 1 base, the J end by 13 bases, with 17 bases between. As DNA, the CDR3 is TGCGCCAGCAGCTTGACAGGGCAAATGCGGGGACTGTTTTTT. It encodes CASSLTGQMRGLFF.